This T cell receptor beta chain is drawn from a study of T cell clonotyping in hematopoietic cell transplantation. Here immunoSEQ multiplex PCR was the method, and the copy in TCRdb shows in-frame clones only, minus some. This table holds approximately 70,000 clones, roughly 93% found once. CDR1 is MDHEN, CDR2 SYDVKM, per germline. Trimming cost V 1 base and J 6 bases, with 13 bases left between them. The length of the CDR3 is 14 residues. This TCR was recovered from a man aged 45-65 years in good health. Some clones in this sample may be carry-over from other donors' samples. The chain has TRBV28 and TRBJ2-7; D may be TRBD1 (6 bases). The specimen was peripheral blood mononuclear cells. CDR3 in DNA: TGTGCCAGCAGTTTATCGGCCAGGGGTGGCGAGCAGTACTTC. Protein: CASSLSARGGEQYF.